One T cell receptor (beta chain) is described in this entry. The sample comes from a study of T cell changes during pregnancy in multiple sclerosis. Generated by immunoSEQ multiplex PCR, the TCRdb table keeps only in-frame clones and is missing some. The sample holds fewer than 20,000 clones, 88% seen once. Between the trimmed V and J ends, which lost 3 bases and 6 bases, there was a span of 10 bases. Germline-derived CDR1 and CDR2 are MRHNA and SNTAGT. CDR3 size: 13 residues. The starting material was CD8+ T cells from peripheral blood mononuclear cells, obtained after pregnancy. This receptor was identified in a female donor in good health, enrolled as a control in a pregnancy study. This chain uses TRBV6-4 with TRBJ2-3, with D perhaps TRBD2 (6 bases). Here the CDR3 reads CASSEGEADTQYF. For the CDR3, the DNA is TGTGCCAGCAGTGAAGGGGAGGCTGATACGCAGTATTTT.